This T cell receptor (beta chain) was obtained from a study of CD8 T cells in Susac syndrome. TCR beta was sequenced from blood CD8+ and CD4+ T cells. TEMRA cells were FACS-enriched, while CD8+ and CD4+ T cells were negatively isolated. Trimming shortened V by 2 bases and J by 3 bases, and 7 bases separated the two germline ends. Germline values: CDR1 MNHEY, CDR2 SVGEGT. The CDR3 is 13 residues long. An input of about 0.5 to 1 ug of RNA was subjected to reverse transcription using random hexamers. Across 54 Vbeta and 13 Jbeta, TCR beta CDR3 was amplified with immunoSEQ multiplex PCR. TCRdb independently ran MiXCR on the immunoSEQ multiplex PCR reads; one entry per CDR3 protein. The repertoire holds 180,000 or so distinct CDR3 sequences, with roughly 94% as singletons.

This rearrangement joins TRBV6-2 or TRBV6-3 to TRBJ1-1; D not resolved. The specimen sequenced was CD4+ T cells from PBMCs. The TCR was taken from a human donor in good health. The CDR3 here is CASSYIDDTEAFF. CDR3 bases: TGTGCCAGCAGTTACATAGATGACACTGAAGCTTTCTTT.